Below, 19 T cell receptor beta chains from the same sample are listed, as sequenced in a study of T cells in localized non-small cell lung cancer. Generated by immunoSEQ multiplex PCR, the TCRdb table keeps only in-frame clones and is missing some. Of tens of thousands of clones listed, approximately 90% are singletons. The material sequenced was peripheral blood, taken before any cancer treatment. These receptors all come from a man aged 40-75 years with stage I squamous cell lung carcinoma.

This sequence joins TRBV7-2 and TRBJ2-6; unclear D gene. Between the trimmed V and J ends, which lost 5 bases and 0 bases, there was a span of 8 bases. The CDR3 has 15 amino acids. Germline values: CDR1 SGHTA, CDR2 FQGNSA. CDR3 loop: CASSPSLSGANVLTF. The DNA of the CDR3 is TGTGCCAGCAGCCCCAGCCTCTCTGGGGCCAACGTCCTGACTTTC.

This sequence joins TRBV11-2 and TRBJ2-3; 8 bases align to TRBD2. Looked up from germline, CDR1 is SGHAT and CDR2 is FQNNGV. CDR3 size: 15 residues. V gave up 2 bases and J gave up 2 bases; unmatched junction bases: 3. The CDR3 loop reads CASSLTSGYTDTQYF. CDR3 nucleotide sequence: TGTGCCAGCAGCTTAACTAGCGGATACACAGATACGCAGTATTTT.

The chain uses TRBV29-1 and TRBJ2-3; D unresolved. The CDR3 totals 14 residues. Germline assignment: CDR1 SQVTM and CDR2 ANQGSEA. V lost 0 bases and J 1 base, leaving 8 bases between the germline ends. The CDR3 DNA is TGCAGCGTTGAAGAGGGGTCTGGCACAGATACGCAGTATTTT. The encoded protein is CSVEEGSGTDTQYF.

A single count supports this clone. The V and J genes are TRBV4-3 and TRBJ1-4, with D perhaps matching TRBD1 (6 bases). V was cut by 2 bases and J by 5 bases, with 12 bases left in between. CDR1 is LGHNA, CDR2 YSLEER, per germline. This CDR3 is built from 15 residues. The CDR3 sequence: CASSQKGEGNEKLFF. The CDR3 DNA follows: TGCGCCAGCAGCCAAAAGGGGGAAGGGAATGAAAAACTGTTTTTT.

To note about this clone: One junction end does not reproduce the germline sequence, and a read error may be involved. V gene TRBV7-3 combines with J gene TRBJ2-1; 13 bases line up with TRBD2. The CDR3 runs 13 residues. The germline V gene encodes CDR1 SGHTA and CDR2 FQGTGA. CDR3 bases: TGTGCCAGCAGCGACCGGACTAGCGGGAGAAGGGTCTTC. Encoded protein: CASSDRTSGRRVF.

J is TRBJ1-1 and V is TRBV19; D is ambiguous. Germline V gene sequence: CDR1 LNHDA, CDR2 SQIVND (reference sequence). CDR3 size: 13 residues. Trimming cost V 6 bases and J 3 bases, with 11 bases left between them. Written as DNA, the CDR3 is TGTGCCAGTAGGATACGCGGGGACACTGAAGCTTTCTTT. Protein product: CASRIRGDTEAFF. The full variable domain, completed using reference TRBV19 and TRBJ1-1, is DGGITQSPKYLFRKEGQNVTLSCEQNLNHDAMYWYRQDPGQGLRLIYYSQIVNDFQKGDIAEGYSVSREKKESFPLTVTSAQKNPTAFYLCASRIRGDTEAFFGQGTRLTVV.

This chain connects TRBV11-3 to TRBJ2-5, with TRBD2 matching over 10 bases. The germline V gene has CDR1 SGHNT and CDR2 YENEEA. This CDR3 region has 18 residues. Trimming took 6 bases from V and 1 from J; bases not matched to a gene: 14. CDR3 amino acids: CASSYGSSGSGSQETQYF. Written as DNA, the CDR3 is TGTGCCAGCAGTTACGGATCTAGCGGGAGTGGGAGCCAAGAGACCCAGTACTTC.

The V and J genes are TRBV6-1 and TRBJ2-7, with TRBD1 matching over 8 bases. The V gene's germline CDR1 is MNHNS and CDR2 SASEGT. Germline trimming cut 5 bases from V and 8 bases from J; bases unmatched to any gene: 8. The CDR3 runs 13 residues. Here the CDR3 reads CASSTRDRYKQYF. The DNA of the CDR3 is TGTGCCAGCAGTACCCGGGACAGGTATAAGCAGTACTTC.

The chain joins TRBV9 to TRBJ1-2, with D possibly being TRBD1 (5 bases). The CDR3 extends over 15 amino acids. CDR1 is SGDLS and CDR2 is YYNGEE in the germline V gene. Deletions cut 0 bases from V and 4 bases from J, with 13 bases between. CDR3 sequence: CASSVADRWVYGYTF. Written as DNA, the CDR3 is TGTGCCAGCAGCGTAGCTGACAGATGGGTCTATGGCTACACCTTC.

The chain couples TRBV30 to TRBJ2-7; TRBD1 agrees at 7 bases. CDR3 length: 14 residues. CDR1 and CDR2 (germline): GTSNPN, SVGIG (reference sequence). V gave up 2 bases and J gave up 0 bases; unmatched junction bases: 4. The CDR3 sequence is CAWSPGGSSYEQYF. The CDR3 DNA follows: TGTGCCTGGAGTCCAGGGGGAAGCTCCTACGAGCAGTACTTC.

The gene calls are TRBV19 and TRBJ1-5; 7 bases match TRBD1. Germline CDR1 reads LNHDA; CDR2 reads SQIVND (reference sequence). CDR3 length: 14 amino acids. V shed 3 bases and J 6 bases; nucleotides not matched to a gene: 5. The DNA of the CDR3 is TGTGCCAGTAGTATGGCAGGGGGGAGTCAGCCCCAGCATTTT. Protein: CASSMAGGSQPQHF.

V usage is TRBV19 and J usage is TRBJ2-7; 10 bases match TRBD2. The CDR3 runs to 15 residues. Unmatched junction bases numbered 4, after V lost 2 bases and J lost 3 bases. The germline V gene encodes CDR1 LNHDA and CDR2 SQIVND (reference sequence). The CDR3 spells CASSIRTSGLYEQYF. DNA of the CDR3: TGTGCCAGTAGTATACGGACTAGCGGCCTCTACGAGCAGTACTTC.

This chain uses TRBV7-9 with TRBJ2-7; D is unresolved. The CDR3 has 13 residues. CDR1 is SEHNR and CDR2 is FQNEAQ in the germline V gene (reference sequence). Trimming left V 0 bases short and J 5 bases short, with 8 bases between. The DNA for the CDR3 is TGTGCCAGCAGCTTAGCGCGGATCAACGAGCAGTACTTC. It is translated as CASSLARINEQYF.

V is TRBV27 and J is TRBJ2-5; 11 nucleotides match TRBD2. This CDR3 spans 15 amino acids. Trimming at V came to 8 bases and at J to 3 bases, leaving 8 bases not matched to a gene. Germline V gene lookup returns CDR1 MNHEY and CDR2 SMNVEV (reference sequence). The CDR3: CASRETSGAKETQYF. In nucleotides, the CDR3 is TGTGCCAGCCGAGAGACTAGCGGGGCGAAAGAGACCCAGTACTTC.

V usage is TRBV30 and J usage is TRBJ2-1; 14 nucleotides match TRBD2. The CDR3 loop spans 18 amino acids. Germline assignment: CDR1 GTSNPN and CDR2 SVGIG (reference sequence). V dropped 1 base and J dropped 0; count of bases not matched to a gene: 5. The CDR3 protein is CAWSGLAGGPISYNEQFF. CDR3 in DNA: TGTGCCTGGAGTGGACTAGCGGGAGGGCCGATCTCCTACAATGAGCAGTTCTTC.

This rearrangement joins TRBV28 to TRBJ1-2, with D possibly matching TRBD1 (5 bases). The V and J ends lost 4 bases and 2 bases respectively, with 20 bases between them. CDR1 MDHEN and CDR2 SYDVKM come from the germline V gene. CDR3 length: 17 amino acids. CDR3 DNA sequence: TGTGCCAGCAGTTCCATGACAGAAACCTCTACGAACTATGGCTACACCTTC. As protein: CASSSMTETSTNYGYTF.

The V gene is TRBV21-1, the J gene TRBJ2-3; the table's D call TRBD2 went unverified against the DNA. TRBV21-1 is designated a pseudogene. The CDR3 consists of 11 residues. The CDR3 here is CASRGSPTQYF. CDR3 bases: TGTGCCAGCAGGGGGAGCCCTACGCAGTATTTT.

This clone was seen only once. The chain joins TRBV19 to TRBJ2-3; 11 nucleotides match TRBD2. The germline V gene encodes CDR1 LNHDA and CDR2 SQIVND (reference sequence). This CDR3 has 15 amino acids. With V trimmed by 7 bases and J by 0 bases, 3 bases remained unmatched. The CDR3 sequence is CASMGTSGSTDTQYF. CDR3 DNA sequence: TGTGCCAGTATGGGGACTAGCGGTAGCACAGATACGCAGTATTTT.

The gene calls are TRBV6-6 and TRBJ2-5; D ambiguous. The CDR3 covers 13 residues. Germline V gene lookup returns CDR1 MNHNY and CDR2 SVGAGI (reference sequence). V gave up 2 bases and J gave up 4 bases, with 8 bases separating them. CDR3 in amino acids: CASSYITGETQYF. CDR3 bases: TGTGCCAGCAGTTACATCACGGGAGAGACCCAGTACTTC.